A selection of T cell receptor beta chains follows, all from one sample in a study of metastatic and nonmetastatic thyroid tumors. TCRdb re-clonotyped the PCR reads via MiXCR. The sample gives some 15,000 clones, 20% to 30% of which show up once; about 10% is in the top ten. Sequencing used blood. The receptors here all came from a male donor with papillary thyroid cancer or a benign thyroid nodule (not recorded which). Some clones in this sample may be carry-over from other donors' samples. Each CDR3 is given with its conserved first and last residue. The order of the fields is clone size, J gene, V gene, D gene, CDR3 protein, CDR3 DNA. D genes are given only for firm matches. Clone size is not always given. Where it is, it says once, few, many or a class for expanded clones.

clone_size: many; j_call: TRBJ2-4; v_call: TRBV20-1; d_call: NA; cdr3_aa: CSAIGSGGLAKNIQYF; cdr3_nt: TGCAGTGCCATAGGCTCGGGTGGATTAGCCAAAAACATTCAGTACTTC
clone_size: few; j_call: TRBJ1-5; v_call: TRBV19; d_call: NA; cdr3_aa: CASSMQGNNQPQHF; cdr3_nt: TGTGCCAGTAGTATGCAGGGTAACAATCAGCCCCAGCATTTT
clone_size: NA; j_call: TRBJ1-1; v_call: TRBV20-1; d_call: TRBD1; cdr3_aa: CSARTYRGGWPEAFF; cdr3_nt: TGCAGTGCTAGGACTTACAGGGGAGGCTGGCCTGAAGCTTTCTTT
clone_size: NA; j_call: TRBJ2-3; v_call: TRBV27; d_call: TRBD2; cdr3_aa: CASSFRGRAADTQYF; cdr3_nt: TGTGCCAGCAGTTTTCGCGGGAGGGCCGCAGATACGCAGTATTTT
clone_size: many; j_call: TRBJ2-1; v_call: TRBV7-9; d_call: TRBD2; cdr3_aa: CASSPLAGGSYNEQFF; cdr3_nt: TGTGCCAGCAGCCCCCTAGCGGGAGGGTCCTACAATGAGCAGTTCTTC
clone_size: NA; j_call: TRBJ1-5; v_call: TRBV19; d_call: NA; cdr3_aa: CASSIEARSNQPQHF; cdr3_nt: TGTGCCAGTAGTATAGAAGCCAGAAGCAATCAGCCCCAGCATTTT
clone_size: once; j_call: TRBJ1-4; v_call: TRBV4-3; d_call: NA; cdr3_aa: CASSQVGGRESEKLFF; cdr3_nt: TGCGCCAGCAGCCAAGTGGGGGGACGGGAGAGTGAAAAACTGTTTTTT
clone_size: NA; j_call: TRBJ2-7; v_call: TRBV12-3/TRBV12-4; d_call: NA; cdr3_aa: CASSLAGTAHEQYF; cdr3_nt: TGTGCCAGCAGTTTAGCGGGGACGGCCCACGAGCAGTACTTC
clone_size: many; j_call: TRBJ2-7; v_call: TRBV27; d_call: NA; cdr3_aa: CASSEGRREQYF; cdr3_nt: TGTGCCAGCAGTGAGGGGAGACGCGAGCAGTACTTC
clone_size: NA; j_call: TRBJ2-1; v_call: TRBV6-2/TRBV6-3; d_call: NA; cdr3_aa: CASSRTAPLTRESYNEQFF; cdr3_nt: TGTGCCAGCAGTCGGACAGCGCCGTTAACTCGGGAGTCCTACAATGAGCAGTTCTTC
clone_size: NA; j_call: TRBJ1-4; v_call: TRBV12-2; d_call: NA; cdr3_aa: CASRGWLDEKLFF; cdr3_nt: TGTGCAAGTCGGGGATGGTTGGACGAAAAACTGTTTTTT
clone_size: few; j_call: TRBJ2-7; v_call: TRBV10-3; d_call: TRBD1; cdr3_aa: CAIRGQGGLEQYF; cdr3_nt: TGTGCCATCAGAGGACAGGGGGGACTCGAGCAGTACTTC
clone_size: large; j_call: TRBJ2-7; v_call: TRBV20-1; d_call: NA; cdr3_aa: CSARQGTNNYEQYF; cdr3_nt: TGCAGTGCTAGACAGGGGACCAACAATTACGAGCAGTACTTC
clone_size: NA; j_call: TRBJ2-3; v_call: TRBV19; d_call: NA; cdr3_aa: CASSIGQGTDTQYF; cdr3_nt: TGTGCCAGTAGTATAGGACAGGGCACAGATACGCAGTATTTT
clone_size: many; j_call: TRBJ2-5; v_call: TRBV28; d_call: NA; cdr3_aa: CASSPGSPETQYF; cdr3_nt: TGTGCCAGCAGCCCTGGTAGCCCAGAGACCCAGTACTTC
clone_size: medium-sized; j_call: TRBJ2-7; v_call: TRBV20-1; d_call: TRBD2; cdr3_aa: CSARVLAGYEQYF; cdr3_nt: TGCAGTGCTAGAGTCCTAGCGGGGTACGAGCAGTACTTC
clone_size: few; j_call: TRBJ2-1; v_call: TRBV6-1; d_call: NA; cdr3_aa: CASIPDMDNEQFF; cdr3_nt: TGTGCCAGCATCCCCGACATGGACAATGAGCAGTTCTTC
clone_size: NA; j_call: TRBJ2-7; v_call: TRBV20-1; d_call: TRBD1; cdr3_aa: CSARDLGTGAYEQYF; cdr3_nt: TGCAGTGCTAGAGATCTGGGGACAGGGGCCTACGAGCAGTACTTC
clone_size: many; j_call: TRBJ2-1; v_call: TRBV11-1; d_call: TRBD2; cdr3_aa: CASSATSASYNEQFF; cdr3_nt: TGTGCCAGCAGCGCGACTAGCGCTTCCTACAATGAGCAGTTCTTC
clone_size: NA; j_call: TRBJ1-2; v_call: TRBV25-1; d_call: TRBD1; cdr3_aa: CASQGARGYTF; cdr3_nt: TGTGCCAGCCAGGGGGCGCGTGGCTACACCTTC
clone_size: medium-sized; j_call: TRBJ1-1; v_call: TRBV7-6; d_call: TRBD1; cdr3_aa: CASSYGRDRGFREAFF; cdr3_nt: TGTGCCAGCAGCTACGGACGGGACAGGGGGTTCCGTGAAGCTTTCTTT
clone_size: many; j_call: TRBJ2-1; v_call: TRBV7-3; d_call: NA; cdr3_aa: CASSPSPGNEQFF; cdr3_nt: TGTGCCAGCAGCCCCTCCCCGGGTAATGAGCAGTTCTTC
clone_size: few; j_call: TRBJ2-7; v_call: TRBV28; d_call: NA; cdr3_aa: CASSLGSEQYF; cdr3_nt: TGTGCCAGCAGTTTAGGGAGCGAGCAGTACTTC
clone_size: many; j_call: TRBJ2-3; v_call: TRBV7-8; d_call: TRBD2; cdr3_aa: CASSLTSGADTQYF; cdr3_nt: TGTGCCAGCAGCTTAACTAGCGGCGCAGATACGCAGTATTTT
clone_size: NA; j_call: TRBJ2-3; v_call: TRBV12-3/TRBV12-4; d_call: TRBD2; cdr3_aa: CASTRAGGQADTQYF; cdr3_nt: TGTGCCAGCACCAGGGCGGGAGGGCAGGCAGATACGCAGTATTTT
clone_size: many; j_call: TRBJ1-1; v_call: TRBV11-1; d_call: NA; cdr3_aa: CASSLARSRRENTEAFF; cdr3_nt: TGTGCCAGCAGCTTAGCCAGGAGTCGCAGGGAGAACACTGAAGCTTTCTTT
clone_size: many; j_call: TRBJ2-7; v_call: TRBV3-1; d_call: NA; cdr3_aa: CASSQSLKQYF; cdr3_nt: TGTGCCAGCAGCCAAAGTCTCAAGCAGTACTTC
clone_size: many; j_call: TRBJ2-7; v_call: TRBV18; d_call: NA; cdr3_aa: CASSPQRRTESYEQYF; cdr3_nt: TGTGCCAGCTCACCACAGAGAAGGACTGAGTCCTACGAGCAGTACTTC
clone_size: many; j_call: TRBJ2-1; v_call: TRBV3-1; d_call: TRBD2; cdr3_aa: CASSQGLARGAVGEQFF; cdr3_nt: TGTGCCAGCAGCCAAGGACTAGCCCGAGGAGCCGTCGGTGAGCAGTTCTTC
clone_size: once; j_call: TRBJ1-2; v_call: TRBV20-1; d_call: TRBD1; cdr3_aa: CSAHPGQKQTSPNYGYTF; cdr3_nt: TGCAGTGCTCACCCGGGACAGAAACAAACAAGCCCTAACTATGGCTACACCTTC
clone_size: medium-sized; j_call: TRBJ2-1; v_call: TRBV2; d_call: TRBD2; cdr3_aa: CASSQLAGGLNEQFF; cdr3_nt: TGTGCCAGCAGTCAGCTAGCGGGAGGGCTCAATGAGCAGTTCTTC
clone_size: NA; j_call: TRBJ2-1; v_call: TRBV9; d_call: TRBD1; cdr3_aa: CASSVGQGWYNEQFF; cdr3_nt: TGTGCCAGCAGCGTCGGACAGGGATGGTACAATGAGCAGTTCTTC
clone_size: few; j_call: TRBJ2-5; v_call: TRBV12-3/TRBV12-4; d_call: TRBD1; cdr3_aa: CSSSQDRGQGMRETQYF; cdr3_nt: TGTTCCAGCAGCCAGGACAGGGGACAGGGGATGAGGGAGACCCAGTATTTC
clone_size: NA; j_call: TRBJ2-7; v_call: TRBV19; d_call: TRBD1; cdr3_aa: CASSLSGTGQVVGYEQYF; cdr3_nt: TGTGCCAGTAGTCTCTCCGGGACAGGTCAAGTTGTGGGCTACGAGCAGTACTTC
clone_size: medium-sized; j_call: TRBJ1-2; v_call: TRBV7-8; d_call: NA; cdr3_aa: CASSLGSGNYGYTF; cdr3_nt: TGTGCCAGCAGCTTAGGGTCCGGGAACTATGGCTACACCTTC
clone_size: NA; j_call: TRBJ1-2; v_call: TRBV6-1; d_call: NA; cdr3_aa: CASSAGPGGYTF; cdr3_nt: TGTGCCAGCAGTGCGGGCCCCGGTGGCTACACCTTC
clone_size: many; j_call: TRBJ2-7; v_call: TRBV29-1; d_call: TRBD2; cdr3_aa: CSAELAGGRGSYEQYF; cdr3_nt: TGCAGCGCGGAACTAGCGGGAGGCCGCGGCTCCTACGAGCAGTACTTC
clone_size: NA; j_call: TRBJ2-7; v_call: TRBV15; d_call: NA; cdr3_aa: CATSGRKNPAYYEQYF; cdr3_nt: TGTGCCACCAGCGGAAGAAAAAACCCCGCGTACTACGAGCAGTACTTC
clone_size: NA; j_call: TRBJ2-6; v_call: TRBV12-3/TRBV12-4; d_call: TRBD2; cdr3_aa: CASSQSGGAGANVLTF; cdr3_nt: TGTGCCAGCAGCCAGTCTGGGGGGGCTGGGGCCAACGTCCTGACTTTC
clone_size: many; j_call: TRBJ2-7; v_call: TRBV7-9; d_call: TRBD2; cdr3_aa: CASSPAGENYEQYF; cdr3_nt: TGTGCCAGCAGCCCTGCGGGAGAGAACTACGAGCAGTACTTC
clone_size: once; j_call: TRBJ2-5; v_call: TRBV7-2; d_call: NA; cdr3_aa: CASSPQPWGEDTQYF; cdr3_nt: TGTGCCAGCAGCCCCCAGCCGTGGGGCGAAGATACCCAGTACTTC
clone_size: NA; j_call: TRBJ1-5; v_call: TRBV11-2; d_call: NA; cdr3_aa: CASSQDWPSNQPQHF; cdr3_nt: TGTGCCAGCAGCCAAGATTGGCCTAGCAATCAGCCCCAGCATTTT
clone_size: NA; j_call: TRBJ2-5; v_call: TRBV12-3/TRBV12-4; d_call: NA; cdr3_aa: CASRTSYQETHYF; cdr3_nt: TGTGCCAGTAGAACATCGTACCAAGAGACCCATTACTTC
clone_size: many; j_call: TRBJ1-1; v_call: TRBV11-3; d_call: NA; cdr3_aa: CARQAGLRSMNTEAFF; cdr3_nt: TGTGCCAGGCAAGCGGGTTTACGCAGCATGAACACTGAAGCTTTCTTT
clone_size: NA; j_call: TRBJ1-1; v_call: TRBV4-3; d_call: NA; cdr3_aa: CASSQDVQGGTEAFF; cdr3_nt: TGCGCCAGCAGCCAAGACGTACAGGGCGGGACTGAAGCTTTCTTT
clone_size: medium-sized; j_call: TRBJ2-7; v_call: TRBV6-1; d_call: TRBD1; cdr3_aa: CASRAKARGLGEGEQYF; cdr3_nt: TGTGCCAGCAGGGCTAAGGCAAGGGGGCTTGGTGAAGGCGAGCAGTACTTC
clone_size: many; j_call: TRBJ2-3; v_call: TRBV5-1; d_call: NA; cdr3_aa: CASSQGEITDTQYF; cdr3_nt: TGCGCCAGCAGCCAAGGGGAAATCACAGATACGCAGTATTTT
clone_size: few; j_call: TRBJ1-2; v_call: TRBV6-2/TRBV6-3; d_call: TRBD1; cdr3_aa: CASSSPPGTEIYGYTF; cdr3_nt: TGTGCCAGCAGTTCCCCACCGGGGACAGAAATCTATGGCTACACCTTC
clone_size: NA; j_call: TRBJ2-7; v_call: TRBV11-2; d_call: NA; cdr3_aa: CASSLFVGPSYEQYF; cdr3_nt: TGTGCCAGCAGCTTATTCGTCGGACCCTCCTACGAGCAGTACTTC
clone_size: many; j_call: TRBJ2-3; v_call: TRBV6-4; d_call: TRBD2; cdr3_aa: CASSATSGSTDTQYF; cdr3_nt: TGTGCCAGCAGTGCCACTAGCGGGAGCACAGATACGCAGTATTTT
clone_size: NA; j_call: TRBJ1-2; v_call: TRBV3-1; d_call: TRBD1; cdr3_aa: CASSQILTGDYGYTF; cdr3_nt: TGTGCCAGCAGCCAAATTCTTACAGGGGACTATGGCTACACCTTC